Included here is one T cell receptor beta chain sequence, with context. Other nucleotide sequences in the sample specify the same CDR3. The CDR3 runs 11 residues. The V gene lost 4 bases and the J gene lost 2 bases, with 3 bases spanning the gap. The V gene's germline CDR1 is MDHEN and CDR2 SYDVKM. These data belong to a study of blood T cell repertoires in COVID-19. Generated by immunoSEQ multiplex PCR, the TCRdb table keeps only in-frame clones and is missing some. Among roughly 260,000 clones, around 87% were seen once, and the ten largest hold less than 3%. The sample comprised peripheral blood. This sequence was found in a woman aged 50 to 60 with acute or convalescent COVID-19. This chain links TRBV28 with TRBJ2-7, with unresolved D. DNA for the CDR3: TGTGCCAGCAGTTCCGCCTACGAGCAGTACTTC. Translated: CASSSAYEQYF.